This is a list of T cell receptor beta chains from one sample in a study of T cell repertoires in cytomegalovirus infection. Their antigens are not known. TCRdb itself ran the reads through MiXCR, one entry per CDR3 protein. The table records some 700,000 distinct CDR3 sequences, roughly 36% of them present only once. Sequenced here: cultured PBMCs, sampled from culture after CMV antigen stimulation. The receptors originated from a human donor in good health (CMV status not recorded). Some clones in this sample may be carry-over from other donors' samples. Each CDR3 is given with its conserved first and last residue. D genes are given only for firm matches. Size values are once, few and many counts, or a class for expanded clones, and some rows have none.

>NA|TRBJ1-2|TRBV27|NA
TGTGCCCCCCTTCGTACCCAAAAGAGGTGGTCCAACTATGGCTACACCTTC
CAPLRTQKRWSNYGYTF
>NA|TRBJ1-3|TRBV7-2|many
TGTGCCAGCAGCGCCGGGCAGGGCAAAGGAAACACCATATATTTT
CASSAGQGKGNTIYF
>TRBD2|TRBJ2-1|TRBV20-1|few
TGCAGTGCTAGCGGGGGGTACAATGAGCAGTTCTTC
CSASGGYNEQFF
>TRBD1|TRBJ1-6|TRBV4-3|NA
TGCGCCAGCAGCCAAGTTTTATCTTCGGGACAGGCTTATAATTCACCCCTCCACTTT
CASSQVLSSGQAYNSPLHF
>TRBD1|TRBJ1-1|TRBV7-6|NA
TGTGCCAGCAGCTTCGGACAGGGTCGGGAAGCTTTCTTT
CASSFGQGREAFF
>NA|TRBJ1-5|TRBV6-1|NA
TGTGCCAGCAGTGAACAGTACCCGCCCCAGCATTTT
CASSEQYPPQHF
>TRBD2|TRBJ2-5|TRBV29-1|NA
TGCAGCGTTGTAGGGACTAGCGAAGAGACCCAGTACTTC
CSVVGTSEETQYF
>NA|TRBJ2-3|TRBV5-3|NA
TGTGCCAGCAGCTTGGATGTGGGCGCCGGCGTTACAGATACGCAGTATTTT
CASSLDVGAGVTDTQYF
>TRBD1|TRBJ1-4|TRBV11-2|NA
TGTGCCAGCAGCTCCTTATACAGGGGGCTATGGGAAAAACTGTTTTTT
CASSSLYRGLWEKLFF
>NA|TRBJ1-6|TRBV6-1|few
TGTGCCAGCAGTGAAGACTTCCTCCCGCCCGGTTCACCCCTCCACTTT
CASSEDFLPPGSPLHF
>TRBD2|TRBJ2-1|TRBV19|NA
TGTGCCAGTAGCATCGGACTAGCGGGGAATGAGCAGTTCTTC
CASSIGLAGNEQFF
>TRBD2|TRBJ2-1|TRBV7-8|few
TGTGCCAGCAGCCCTGGGACTACGACGAAGAATGAGCAGTTCTTC
CASSPGTTTKNEQFF
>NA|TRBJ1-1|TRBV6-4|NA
TGTGCCAGCAGTGACTTGACCGGTTGGACTGAAGCTTTCTTT
CASSDLTGWTEAFF
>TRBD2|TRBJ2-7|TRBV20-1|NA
TGCAGTGCTCCCTGGGGGGGCGAGCAGTACTTC
CSAPWGGEQYF
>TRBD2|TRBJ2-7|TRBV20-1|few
TGCAGTGCTAGAGATTGGAGGACTAGCGGGAGGATCTCCTACGAGCAGTACTTC
CSARDWRTSGRISYEQYF
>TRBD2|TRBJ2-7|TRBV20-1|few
TGCAGTGCTAGAATTCCTAGCGGGGGGCCGCTGTACTTC
CSARIPSGGPLYF
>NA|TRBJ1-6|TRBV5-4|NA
TGTGCCAGCAACCTAGAGGGGGGATATTCACCCCTCCACTTT
CASNLEGGYSPLHF
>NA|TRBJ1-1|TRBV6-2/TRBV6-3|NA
TGTGCCAGCAGTTACACCAGATTGAACACTGAAGCTTTCTTT
CASSYTRLNTEAFF
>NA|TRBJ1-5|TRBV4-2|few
TGTGCCAGCAGCCAAGATCTTACCGACCAGGGGCCCCAGCATTTT
CASSQDLTDQGPQHF
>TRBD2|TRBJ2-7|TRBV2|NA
TGTGCCAGCAGTGGGACTAGCCCAATTAGCGAGCAGTACTTC
CASSGTSPISEQYF
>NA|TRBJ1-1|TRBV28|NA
TGTGCCAGCAGTTTAGCCCCCTGGGCGGAAGCTTTCTTT
CASSLAPWAEAFF
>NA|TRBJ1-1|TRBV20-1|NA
TGCAGTGCTAGGCGGCAGGGAAGGACTGAAGCTTTCTTT
CSARRQGRTEAFF
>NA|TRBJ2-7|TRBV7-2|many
TGTGCCAGCAGCTTGGGTCAGAGAAGGCGCGAGCAGTACTTC
CASSLGQRRREQYF
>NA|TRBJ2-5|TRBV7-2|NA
TGTGCCAGCAGCTTTGGGACATCGCGAGAGTTGACCCAGTACTTC
CASSFGTSRELTQYF
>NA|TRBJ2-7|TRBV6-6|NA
TGTGCCAGCATAGCTGTGGGGGGGGCCTCCTACGAGCAGTACTTC
CASIAVGGASYEQYF
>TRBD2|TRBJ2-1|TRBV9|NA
TGTGCCAGCAGCCCTGGACTAGCGGGGGTCTACACCTACAATGAGCAGTTCTTC
CASSPGLAGVYTYNEQFF
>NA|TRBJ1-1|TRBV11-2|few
TGTGCCAGCAGCCCCGACTGGAGGACTGAAGCTTTCTTT
CASSPDWRTEAFF
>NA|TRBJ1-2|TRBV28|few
TGTGCCAGCATCGAGTCCGGGGCCCGGGCGAACTATGGCTACACCTTC
CASIESGARANYGYTF